This section outlines one TCR beta chain sequence together with its context. Its cognate antigen is unknown. These data belong to a study of shared clonotypes between healthy human individuals. Study results and limitations: The sharing of around 5% of naive CD4 clonotypes was seen across a handful of donors.

The study separated CD4+ cells into CD45RA+ naive and CD45RA-negative memory subsets. The V end was cut by 0 bases, the J end by 0 bases, with 15 bases between. This CDR3 has 18 amino acids. CDR1 and CDR2 from the germline V gene are LGHNA and YNFKEQ. Each subset's genomic DNA was shared equally among a number of immunoSEQ plates. Data came from immunoSEQ multiplex PCR; TCRdb stores just in-frame clones and leaves some out. The table has 2,500,000 or so clones, 80% to 95% seen once. The receptor's source is a man between 18 and 35 years old in good health. Some clones in this sample may be carry-over from other donors' samples. Sequencing input: naive CD4+ T cells from PBMCs. The sample's subset: CD45RA+ positively selected. The rearrangement joins TRBV4-2 to TRBJ1-5; no clear D. CDR3 residues: CASSQDTAAYYSNQPQHF. The CDR3 DNA reads as TGTGCCAGCAGCCAAGATACAGCAGCTTATTATAGCAATCAGCCCCAGCATTTT.